Listed below are T cell receptor beta chains from one sample, sequenced in a study of blood T cell repertoires in COVID-19. Generated by immunoSEQ multiplex PCR, the TCRdb table keeps only in-frame clones and is missing some. The data show over 200,000 clones, about 88% seen once. Sequencing used peripheral blood. The receptors derive from a woman aged 40 to 50 with acute or convalescent COVID-19. Both conserved end residues are part of each CDR3. The D gene is left open where the match is weak. Only some rows state a clone size, as once, few, many or a class for expanded clones.

NA,TRBJ1-4,TRBV11-2,NA,CASSSGFATNEKLFF,TGTGCCAGCAGCTCCGGTTTTGCAACTAATGAAAAACTGTTTTTT
NA,TRBJ1-5,TRBV6-5,NA,CASRGGVGQPQHF,TGTGCCAGCAGAGGGGGGGTGGGTCAGCCCCAGCATTTT
NA,TRBJ1-5,TRBV19,once,CASSIVFWQSHQPQHF,TGTGCCAGTAGTATAGTCTTTTGGCAGTCCCATCAGCCCCAGCATTTT
TRBD1,TRBJ1-5,TRBV5-1,NA,CASSPGTGDQPQHF,TGCGCCAGCAGCCCCGGGACAGGGGATCAGCCCCAGCATTTT
NA,TRBJ1-1,TRBV18,NA,CASSNRPEAFF,TGTGCCAGCTCAAACAGGCCTGAAGCTTTCTTT
NA,TRBJ1-6,TRBV11-2,NA,CASSLAPKSPLHF,TGTGCCAGCAGCTTAGCCCCAAAATCACCCCTCCACTTT
NA,TRBJ1-1,TRBV30,NA,CAWDRRGTEAFF,TGTGCCTGGGACCGAAGGGGGACTGAAGCTTTCTTT
NA,TRBJ2-3,TRBV15,NA,CATSRPRDTQYF,TGTGCCACCAGCAGACCCAGAGATACGCAGTATTTT
NA,TRBJ1-5,TRBV29-1,NA,CSVALQGTQPQHF,TGCAGCGTTGCTCTCCAGGGAACTCAGCCCCAGCATTTT
TRBD2,TRBJ2-5,TRBV5-6,NA,CASSQGLAKTQYF,TGTGCCAGCAGCCAGGGACTAGCGAAGACCCAGTACTTC
NA,TRBJ1-2,TRBV14,NA,CASSGQGPGYGYTF,TGTGCCAGCAGTGGGCAGGGGCCAGGATATGGCTACACCTTC
NA,TRBJ1-2,TRBV3-1/TRBV3-2,NA,CASSDKVLGGYTF,TGTGCCAGCAGCGACAAGGTCCTTGGTGGCTACACCTTC
NA,TRBJ2-2,TRBV2,NA,CASEWGRNTGELFF,TGTGCCAGCGAATGGGGCAGAAACACCGGGGAGCTGTTTTTT
TRBD1,TRBJ2-1,TRBV6-5,NA,CASSWTGSDEQFF,TGTGCCAGCAGTTGGACAGGGAGTGATGAGCAGTTCTTC
NA,TRBJ1-2,TRBV5-4,NA,CASSLGRTPGGYTF,TGTGCCAGCAGCTTGGGGAGGACCCCGGGCGGCTACACCTTC
TRBD2,TRBJ2-5,TRBV9,NA,CASSPGLAGGLVETQYF,TGTGCCAGCAGCCCAGGACTAGCGGGGGGGTTAGTAGAGACCCAGTACTTC
NA,TRBJ1-2,TRBV11-2,NA,CASSFGPGGGYTF,TGTGCCAGCAGCTTCGGCCCAGGAGGAGGCTACACCTTC
NA,TRBJ1-5,TRBV15,NA,CATSRDLGNQPQHF,TGTGCCACCAGCAGAGATCTAGGAAATCAGCCCCAGCATTTT
TRBD2,TRBJ2-1,TRBV6-5,NA,CASSSAGGASYNEQFF,TGTGCCAGCAGTTCGGCCGGGGGGGCCTCCTACAATGAGCAGTTCTTC
NA,TRBJ2-2,TRBV5-1,once,CASSHLRTVHFGVGELFF,TGCGCCAGCTCCCACCTCCGGACAGTCCACTTTGGAGTCGGGGAGCTGTTTTTT
NA,TRBJ2-1,TRBV24-1,once,CATSQGGDEQFF,TGTGCCACCAGTCAAGGGGGGGATGAGCAGTTCTTC
TRBD1,TRBJ2-3,TRBV9,NA,CASSAQLQGGPTDTQYF,TGTGCCAGCAGCGCGCAACTACAGGGGGGCCCCACAGATACGCAGTATTTT
TRBD1,TRBJ2-1,TRBV7-9,once,CASSSRTGGTHERFF,TGTGCCAGCAGCTCCCGGACAGGGGGCACCCACGAGCGGTTCTTC
NA,TRBJ2-2,TRBV19,NA,CASSRRENTGELFF,TGTGCCAGTAGTAGGAGGGAGAACACCGGGGAGCTGTTTTTT
TRBD2,TRBJ2-2,TRBV10-3,NA,CAISKTSGNTGELFF,TGTGCCATCAGTAAGACTAGCGGGAACACCGGGGAGCTGTTTTTT
NA,TRBJ1-3,TRBV7-9,NA,CASSLSSGYTIYF,TGTGCCAGCAGCTTAAGTTCGGGGTACACCATATATTTT